This TCR beta chain was found in a study of shared clonotypes between healthy human individuals. Remarks on this clone: As yet, its antigen is unknown.

The CDR3 has 13 residues. Trimming shortened V by 9 bases and J by 5 bases, and 14 bases separated the two germline ends. Germline-derived CDR1 and CDR2 are MDHEN and SYDVKM. Every subset had its genomic DNA shared out evenly among several immunoSEQ plates. Measured with immunoSEQ multiplex PCR; TCRdb has only the in-frame clones, and not every one. The data hold about 1.5 million clones, with around 98% observed a single time. Whole-study findings and limits: Blood was the sole source, and tissue repertoires probably differ. Unshared clonotypes carried lower generation probabilities than those common to all four donors.

The gene calls are TRBV28 and TRBJ2-1, with D unclear. The TCR comes from a man aged 30-40 years in good health. Sequenced: naive CD4+ T cells sorted from blood. Subset in this sample: CD45RA+ positively selected. CDR3 amino acids: CASTPRWDNEQFF. Written as DNA, the CDR3 is TGTGCCAGTACCCCCCGTTGGGACAATGAGCAGTTCTTC.